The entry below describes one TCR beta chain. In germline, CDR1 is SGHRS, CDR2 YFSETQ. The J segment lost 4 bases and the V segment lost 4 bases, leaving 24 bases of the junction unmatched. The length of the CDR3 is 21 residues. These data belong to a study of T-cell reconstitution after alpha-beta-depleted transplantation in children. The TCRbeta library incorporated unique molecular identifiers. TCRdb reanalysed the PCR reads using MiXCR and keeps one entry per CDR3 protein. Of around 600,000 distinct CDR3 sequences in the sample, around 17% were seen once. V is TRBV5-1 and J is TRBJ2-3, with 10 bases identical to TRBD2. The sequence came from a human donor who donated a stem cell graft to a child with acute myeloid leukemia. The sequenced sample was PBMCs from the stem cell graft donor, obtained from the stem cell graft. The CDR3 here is CASSPSPNESGGAFPADTQYF. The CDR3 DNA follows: TGCGCCAGCAGCCCCAGTCCCAATGAGAGCGGGGGGGCCTTCCCCGCAGATACGCAGTATTTT.